The 27 T cell receptor beta chains below come from one sample, sequenced in a study of cytomegalovirus exposure and HLA in healthy donors. The PCR used 60 Vbeta and 13 Jbeta primers. TCRdb's table, derived via immunoSEQ multiplex PCR, lists solely in-frame clones and lacks some. Of some 54,000 clones in the sample, about 84% were seen once. Sequenced input: PBMCs. The receptors derive from a male donor in good health and CMV-seronegative.

This sequence joins TRBV4-3 and TRBJ1-5, with a tentative D call TRBD1 (6 bases). Germline CDR1 LGHNA, CDR2 YSLEER. The CDR3 loop spans 13 amino acids. The V and J ends lost 4 bases and 4 bases respectively, with 8 bases between them. This CDR3 reads CASSLDRNQPQHF. CDR3 nucleotides: TGCGCCAGCAGCCTAGACAGGAATCAGCCCCAGCATTTT.

The gene calls are TRBV13 and TRBJ2-5; TRBD2 matches at 14 bases. Germline CDR1 is PRHDT and CDR2 is FYEKMQ (reference sequence). Trimming removed 4 bases from V and 2 bases from J; junction bases left unmatched: 12. The length of the CDR3 is 19 residues. The CDR3 DNA follows: TGTGCCAGCAGCTCCTGGACTAGCGGGGGGCCTGCGTTTCAAGAGACCCAGTACTTC. As protein: CASSSWTSGGPAFQETQYF. The complete variable domain, with remaining parts taken from reference TRBV13 and TRBJ2-5, reads AAGVIQSPRHLIKEKRETATLKCYPIPRHDTVYWYQQGPGQDPQFLISFYEKMQSDKGSIPDRFSAQQFSDYHSELNMSSLELGDSALYFCASSSWTSGGPAFQETQYFGPGTRLLVL.

The chain couples TRBV18 to TRBJ1-2, with D perhaps TRBD1 (5 bases). The V end lost 3 bases, the J end lost 4 bases, and 9 bases lay between the germline ends. Germline V lookup: CDR1 KGHSH, CDR2 LQKENI. CDR3 length: 13 residues. Here the CDR3 DNA reads TGTGCCAGCTCACCGACAGATCTCTATGGCTACACCTTC. It translates to CASSPTDLYGYTF. Drawing the rest from reference TRBV18 and TRBJ1-2, the complete variable domain is NAGVMQNPRHLVRRRGQEARLRCSPMKGHSHVYWYRQLPEEGLKFMVYLQKENIIDESGMPKERFSAEFPKEGPSILRIQQVVRGDSAAYFCASSPTDLYGYTFGSGTRLTVV.

This chain connects TRBV19 to TRBJ2-7; D ambiguous. Germline CDR1 reads LNHDA; CDR2 reads SQIVND (reference sequence). The CDR3 has 12 residues. V lost 8 bases, J lost 3 bases, and 11 bases lay in between. DNA of the CDR3: TGTGCCAGTGTCTCCCGGAGCTACGAGCAGTACTTC. Amino acids: CASVSRSYEQYF.

The V call is TRBV10-3, the J call TRBJ1-2; D is perhaps TRBD1 (5 bases). The V and J ends lost 3 bases and 3 bases respectively, with 5 bases between them. CDR1 and CDR2 (germline): ENHRY, SYGVKD. CDR3 length: 12 amino acids. CDR3 amino acids: CAISDRDYGYTF. In nucleotides, the CDR3 is TGTGCCATCAGTGACAGGGACTATGGCTACACCTTC.

The chain is built from TRBV15 and TRBJ2-1; TRBD2 matches at 8 bases. This CDR3 has 15 amino acids. Looked up from germline, CDR1 is LNHNV and CDR2 is YYDKDF (reference sequence). V shed 1 base and J 7 bases; nucleotides not matched to a gene: 6. As DNA, the CDR3 is TGTGCCACCAGCAGAGTTTTACCGGGGGGGAATGAGCAGTTCTTC. This codes for CATSRVLPGGNEQFF. The full variable domain, rest sourced from reference TRBV15 and TRBJ2-1, is DAMVIQNPRYQVTQFGKPVTLSCSQTLNHNVMYWYQQKSSQAPKLLFHYYDKDFNNEADTPDNFQSRRPNTSFCFLDIRSPGLGDTAMYLCATSRVLPGGNEQFFGPGTRLTVL.

This chain joins TRBV5-5 and TRBJ1-1; a weak D match, TRBD1 (5 bases). V lost 4 bases and J 5 bases, leaving 21 bases between the germline ends. The germline gives CDR1 SGHKS, CDR2 YYEKEE (reference sequence). The CDR3 has 16 residues. The CDR3 sequence: CASSILGGETKTEAFF. The DNA for the CDR3 is TGTGCCAGCAGCATCCTCGGGGGGGAGACGAAAACTGAAGCTTTCTTT.

This rearrangement joins TRBV7-3 to TRBJ2-5; TRBD2 matches at 9 bases. The CDR3 is 14 amino acids. V lost 3 bases to trimming and J lost 4 bases; unmatched junction nucleotides: 3. Germline assignment: CDR1 SGHTA and CDR2 FQGTGA. CDR3 protein: CASSLAGGRETQYF. CDR3 sequence (DNA): TGTGCCAGCAGCTTGGCGGGGGGGAGAGAGACCCAGTACTTC. Variable domain in full (rest from reference TRBV7-3 and TRBJ2-5): GAGVSQTPSNKVTEKGKYVELRCDPISGHTALYWYRQSLGQGPEFLIYFQGTGAADDSGLPNDRFFAVRPEGSVSTLKIQRTERGDSAVYLCASSLAGGRETQYFGPGTRLLVL.

This chain links TRBV30 with TRBJ1-2, with TRBD1 matching 8 bases. The V segment lost 5 bases and the J segment 4 bases; nucleotides outside the gene matches: 6. Germline CDR1 and CDR2: GTSNPN and SVGIG (reference sequence). This CDR3 comprises 13 residues. The CDR3 spells CAWGQGAGYGYTF. In DNA form, the CDR3 reads TGTGCCTGGGGGCAGGGGGCCGGCTATGGCTACACCTTC.

The chain is built from TRBV7-2 and TRBJ2-1; possible D gene TRBD1, 5 bases. There are 14 residues in the CDR3. V gave up 0 bases and J gave up 7 bases, with 10 bases separating them. The germline V gene encodes CDR1 SGHTA and CDR2 FQGNSA. CDR3 amino acids: CASSLAQGRNEQFF. The CDR3 bases are TGTGCCAGCAGCTTAGCCCAGGGCAGGAATGAGCAGTTCTTC.

This rearrangement joins TRBV6-1 to TRBJ1-1, with D maybe TRBD1 (5 bases). CDR1 and CDR2 (germline): MNHNS, SASEGT. The CDR3 totals 15 residues. The V end was cut by 3 bases, the J end by 0 bases, with 11 bases between. CDR3 sequence reads: CASSDRVLMNTEAFF. The CDR3 nucleotides are TGTGCCAGCAGTGACAGGGTCCTCATGAACACTGAAGCTTTCTTT.

The chain joins TRBV7-2 to TRBJ1-1; 7 bases line up with TRBD1. This CDR3 region has 14 residues. After removal of 4 bases from V and 5 bases from J, the junction contained 7 bases not matched to a gene. Germline V gene lookup returns CDR1 SGHTA and CDR2 FQGNSA. The CDR3 nucleotides are TGTGCCAGCAGCTCTACAGGGGTTAGGACTGAAGCTTTCTTT. Its translation: CASSSTGVRTEAFF.

The CDR3 bases are TGCAGCGTTGGTGGACTAGCGGGGGTCCGCTACAATGAGCAGTTCTTC. Residues: CSVGGLAGVRYNEQFF. The chain joins TRBV29-1 to TRBJ2-1; 13 bases are shared with TRBD2. Germline trimming cut 4 bases from V and 3 bases from J; bases unmatched to any gene: 6. CDR3 length equals 16 residues. The germline V gene has CDR1 SQVTM and CDR2 ANQGSEA.

V gene TRBV19 combines with J gene TRBJ1-2, with TRBD1 matching 9 bases. J lost 4 bases, V lost 8 bases, and 8 bases had no gene match. CDR1 LNHDA and CDR2 SQIVND come from the germline V gene (reference sequence). The CDR3 covers 14 residues. The DNA of the CDR3 is TGTGCCAGTGCCAGGGACAGGGACAGCTATGGCTACACCTTC. Translating it yields CASARDRDSYGYTF. The full variable domain, with the rest looked up from reference TRBV19 and TRBJ1-2, is DGGITQSPKYLFRKEGQNVTLSCEQNLNHDAMYWYRQDPGQGLRLIYYSQIVNDFQKGDIAEGYSVSREKKESFPLTVTSAQKNPTAFYLCASARDRDSYGYTFGSGTRLTVV.

The chain combines TRBV30 with TRBJ1-1; perhaps TRBD1 as D (5 bases). The CDR3 has 12 residues. V lost 5 bases, J lost 1 base, and 8 bases lay in between. Germline V CDR1 and CDR2: GTSNPN, SVGIG (reference sequence). The CDR3 DNA is TGTGCCTGGGTGGGGGGGAACACTGAAGCTTTCTTT. Amino acid sequence: CAWVGGNTEAFF.

This clone showed up just a few times. V is TRBV25-1 and J is TRBJ1-6; TRBD1 matches 8 bases. With V trimmed by 8 bases and J by 6 bases, 6 bases remained unmatched. The CDR3 is made up of 14 amino acids. Germline assignment: CDR1 MGHDK and CDR2 SYGVNS. The CDR3 here is CASSRTGTNSPLHF. The CDR3 region has the DNA TGTGCCAGCTCCCGGACAGGGACTAATTCACCCCTCCACTTT.

The chain has TRBV19 and TRBJ1-2, with 8 bases that match TRBD1. The trim removed 4 bases at V and 4 bases at J, leaving 2 bases unmatched. CDR1 and CDR2 (germline): LNHDA, SQIVND (reference sequence). The CDR3 runs to 13 residues. CDR3 nucleotides: TGTGCCAGTAGTAACACAGGGGGCTATGGCTACACCTTC. It codes for CASSNTGGYGYTF. Based on the CDR3 plus reference TRBV19 and TRBJ1-2, the full variable domain is DGGITQSPKYLFRKEGQNVTLSCEQNLNHDAMYWYRQDPGQGLRLIYYSQIVNDFQKGDIAEGYSVSREKKESFPLTVTSAQKNPTAFYLCASSNTGGYGYTFGSGTRLTVV.

The V call is TRBV11-2, the J call TRBJ1-4; no firm D call. Germline V lookup: CDR1 SGHAT, CDR2 FQNNGV. Trimming took 1 base from V and 0 from J, leaving 3 bases between them. This CDR3 spans 14 amino acids. In DNA, the CDR3 is TGTGCCAGCAGCTTAGCTTCAACTAATGAAAAACTGTTTTTT. This encodes CASSLASTNEKLFF.

The chain couples TRBV6-4 to TRBJ2-2; no reliable D call. Germline lookup yields CDR1 MRHNA and CDR2 SNTAGT. Trimming pared 4 bases from V and 0 bases from J, leaving 3 bases between. The CDR3 extends over 13 amino acids. DNA of the CDR3: TGTGCCAGCAGTGCCGCGAACACCGGGGAGCTGTTTTTT. The encoded protein is CASSAANTGELFF.

In DNA, the CDR3 is TGTGCCAGCAGCCCTTATAGCAATCAGCCCCAGCATTTT. Residues: CASSPYSNQPQHF. The rearrangement joins TRBV6-1 to TRBJ1-5; no clear D. Between the trimmed V and J ends, which lost 6 bases and 0 bases, there was a span of 6 bases. The CDR3 consists of 13 residues. In germline, CDR1 is MNHNS, CDR2 SASEGT.

Within the sample, this clone is medium-sized. The gene calls are TRBV7-9 and TRBJ1-1, with 7 bases identical to TRBD1. Germline trimming cut 10 bases from V and 6 bases from J; bases unmatched to any gene: 8. CDR1 is SEHNR, CDR2 FQNEAQ, per germline (reference sequence). This CDR3 region has 12 residues. The CDR3 sequence: CATAHQGAEAFF. The CDR3 DNA reads as TGTGCCACCGCCCATCAGGGGGCTGAAGCTTTCTTT.

V is TRBV14 and J is TRBJ2-1, with TRBD2 identical over 8 bases. The CDR3 runs to 15 residues. V was clipped by 1 base and J by 5 bases; unmatched bases: 4. In germline, CDR1 is SGHDN, CDR2 FVKESK. The CDR3 sequence: CASSQGGTSNNEQFF. The CDR3 DNA reads TGTGCCAGCAGCCAAGGAGGGACTAGTAACAATGAGCAGTTCTTC.

There are a few counts of this clone. The chain has TRBV25-1 and TRBJ1-2, with 10 bases fitting TRBD1. V shed 4 bases and J 5 bases; nucleotides not matched to a gene: 16. Germline CDR1 is MGHDK and CDR2 is SYGVNS. This CDR3 contains 18 residues. CDR3 amino acids: CASSGAAVQDRGGYGYTF. For the CDR3, the DNA is TGTGCCAGCAGTGGAGCGGCCGTCCAGGACAGGGGGGGATATGGCTACACCTTC.

The V gene is TRBV4-2, the J gene TRBJ1-1, with 8 bases identical to TRBD1. V gave up 0 bases and J gave up 1 base; unmatched junction bases: 1. Germline lookup yields CDR1 LGHNA and CDR2 YNFKEQ. This CDR3 has 15 residues. CDR3 protein: CASSQEGTGNTEAFF. The CDR3 DNA sequence: TGTGCCAGCAGCCAAGAAGGGACAGGGAACACTGAAGCTTTCTTT.

In nucleotides, the CDR3 is TGTGCCAGCCGGAGGGAGGGACACACTGAAGCTTTCTTT. Its protein product is CASRREGHTEAFF. V usage is TRBV2 and J usage is TRBJ1-1; TRBD1 is a possible D gene (5 bases). The CDR3 has 13 amino acids. Trimming left V 8 bases short and J 3 bases short, with 13 bases between. Germline CDR1 is SNHLY and CDR2 is FYNNEI.

A note on this clone: The junction shows a germline mismatch at one end, possibly a read error. The V gene is TRBV7-7, the J gene TRBJ2-2; D is possibly TRBD1 (5 bases). Germline V gives CDR1 SSHAT, CDR2 FNYEAQ (reference sequence). The CDR3 is 16 residues long. CDR3 protein: CASSPRAGTNTGELFF. The DNA of the CDR3 is TGTGCTAGCAGCCCTAGGGCAGGGACGAACACCGGGGAGCTGTTTTTT.

V usage is TRBV6-1 and J usage is TRBJ2-3; D gene unclear. CDR1 is MNHNS and CDR2 is SASEGT in the germline V gene. The CDR3 sequence is 12 residues long. V was pared by 7 bases and J by 1 base, with 6 bases between. The DNA for the CDR3 is TGTGCCAGCAAGCCCGGCACAGATACGCAGTATTTT. It is translated as CASKPGTDTQYF.